A single sample is the source of the 9 T cell receptor beta chains below, sequenced in a study of shared clonotypes between healthy human individuals. TCRdb keeps only in-frame clones here, not all; method: immunoSEQ multiplex PCR. The sample has roughly 1 million clones; around 74% are singletons. The sequencing sample was made of memory CD4+ T cells sorted from blood. Subset meaning: CD45RA-negative fraction. The origin of the receptors is a man younger than 35 in good health.

This clone was detected a few times. This sequence joins TRBV30 and TRBJ1-1; tentative D call: TRBD1 (6 bases). In germline, CDR1 is GTSNPN, CDR2 SVGIG (reference sequence). The CDR3 extends over 14 amino acids. V was clipped by 0 bases and J by 4 bases, with 12 bases between them. The CDR3 sequence is CAWSVQGTSTEAFF. For the CDR3, the DNA is TGTGCCTGGAGTGTACAGGGAACCTCCACTGAAGCTTTCTTT. Drawing the rest from reference TRBV30 and TRBJ1-1, the complete variable domain is SQTIHQWPATLVQPVGSPLSLECTVEGTSNPNLYWYRQAAGRGLQLLFYSVGIGQISSEVPQNLSASRPQDRQFILSSKKLLLSDSGFYLCAWSVQGTSTEAFFGQGTRLTVV.

DNA for the CDR3: TGTGCCAGCAGCGGACAGGGCCAAGGAACAGATACGCAGTATTTT. Translated: CASSGQGQGTDTQYF. The chain recombines TRBV2 with TRBJ2-3; 8 bases are a match to TRBD1. CDR1 and CDR2 from the germline V gene are SNHLY and FYNNEI. Trimming removed 6 bases from V and 3 bases from J; junction bases left unmatched: 8. The CDR3 is 15 residues long. The variable domain in full, with the rest retrieved from reference TRBV2 and TRBJ2-3, is EPEVTQTPSHQVTQMGQEVILRCVPISNHLYFYWYRQILGQKVEFLVSFYNNEISEKSEIFDDQFSVERPDGSNFTLKIRSTKLEDSAMYFCASSGQGQGTDTQYFGPGTRLTVL.

There are a few counts of this clone. This chain connects TRBV7-2 to TRBJ1-4; D call uncertain. The CDR3 totals 14 residues. The V end lost 5 bases, the J end lost 8 bases, and 15 bases lay between the germline ends. Germline V gene data show CDR1 as SGHTA and CDR2 as FQGNSA. The CDR3 protein is CASSDYGLEEKLFF. CDR3 nucleotides: TGTGCCAGCAGCGATTATGGATTGGAGGAAAAACTGTTTTTT.

This sequence joins TRBV7-2 and TRBJ2-7; TRBD2 aligns across 8 bases. This CDR3 contains 14 residues. V lost 1 base, J lost 6 bases, and 5 bases stayed unmatched. Germline V gene lookup returns CDR1 SGHTA and CDR2 FQGNSA. The CDR3 DNA sequence: TGTGCCAGCAGCTTAGTGGCTAGCGGGCTCGAGCAGTACTTC. Amino acids: CASSLVASGLEQYF. Full variable domain (rest looked up from reference TRBV7-2 and TRBJ2-7): GAGVSQSPSNKVTEKGKDVELRCDPISGHTALYWYRQSLGQGLEFLIYFQGNSAPDKSGLPSDRFSAERTGGSVSTLTIQRTQQEDSAVYLCASSLVASGLEQYFGPGTRLTVT.

This clone occurred many times. The rearrangement links TRBV9 to TRBJ1-4, with D perhaps matching TRBD1 (6 bases). Germline V CDR1 and CDR2: SGDLS, YYNGEE. The CDR3 covers 16 residues. V lost 0 bases, J lost 7 bases, and 16 bases lay in between. The CDR3 bases are TGTGCCAGCAGCGTAGGGCGGTTAGGGGGTAGTGAAAAACTGTTTTTT. Translation gives CASSVGRLGGSEKLFF.

The chain employs TRBV6-6 and TRBJ1-6; D gene ambiguous. Trimming removed 6 bases at V and 7 bases at J, with 16 bases between. The CDR3 has 15 amino acids. Germline CDR1 MNHNY, CDR2 SVGAGI (reference sequence). The CDR3 sequence: CASSQAMAQNSPLHF. DNA for the CDR3: TGTGCCAGCAGCCAAGCGATGGCGCAAAATTCACCCCTCCACTTT.

The chain has TRBV28 and TRBJ1-4, with a tentative D call TRBD1 (6 bases). V was pared by 4 bases and J by 4 bases, with 13 bases between. Germline V gene sequence: CDR1 MDHEN, CDR2 SYDVKM. The CDR3 sequence is 15 residues long. The CDR3 spells CASSSTGQINEKLFF. CDR3 DNA: TGTGCCAGCAGTTCTACAGGACAGATTAATGAAAAACTGTTTTTT.

This chain joins TRBV6-5 and TRBJ2-5; TRBD1 or TRBD2 may be the D gene (5 bases each). V lost 6 bases and J lost 2, with 16 bases in between. This CDR3 is built from 15 residues. In germline, CDR1 is MNHEY, CDR2 SVGAGI. This CDR3 reads CASSRGEGNQETQYF. As DNA, the CDR3 is TGTGCCAGCAGCCGAGGAGAGGGGAATCAAGAGACCCAGTACTTC.

In regard to this clone: Other DNA sequences in the sample encode the same CDR3. The rearrangement joins TRBV5-1 to TRBJ2-7, with D perhaps TRBD1 (6 bases). The CDR3 is 16 amino acids. V lost 4 bases, J lost 0 bases, and 17 bases lay in between. The germline V gene encodes CDR1 SGHRS and CDR2 YFSETQ. The CDR3 reads CASSPQGGGISYEQYF. CDR3 coding DNA: TGCGCCAGCAGCCCACAGGGTGGCGGAATCTCCTACGAGCAGTACTTC. The full variable domain, in which reference TRBV5-1 and TRBJ2-7 provide the parts outside the CDR3, is KAGVTQTPRYLIKTRGQQVTLSCSPISGHRSVSWYQQTPGQGLQFLFEYFSETQRNKGNFPGRFSGRQFSNSRSEMNVSTLELGDSALYLCASSPQGGGISYEQYFGPGTRLTVT.